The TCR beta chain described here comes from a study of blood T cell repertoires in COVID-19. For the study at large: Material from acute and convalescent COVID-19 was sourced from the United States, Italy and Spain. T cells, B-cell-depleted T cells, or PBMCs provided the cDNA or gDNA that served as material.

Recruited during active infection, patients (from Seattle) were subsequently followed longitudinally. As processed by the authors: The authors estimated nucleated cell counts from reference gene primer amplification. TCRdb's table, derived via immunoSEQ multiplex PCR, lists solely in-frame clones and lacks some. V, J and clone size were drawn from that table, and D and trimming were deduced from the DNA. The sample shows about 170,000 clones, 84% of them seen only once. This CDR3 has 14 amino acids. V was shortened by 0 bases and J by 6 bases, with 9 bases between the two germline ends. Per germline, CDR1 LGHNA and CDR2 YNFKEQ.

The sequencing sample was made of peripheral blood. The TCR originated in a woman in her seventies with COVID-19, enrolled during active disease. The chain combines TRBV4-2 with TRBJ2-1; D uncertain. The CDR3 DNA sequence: TGTGCCAGCAGCCAAGAGGCCGGAGCCAATGAGCAGTTCTTC. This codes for CASSQEAGANEQFF.